The clone carrying this T cell receptor beta chain was counted many times. Its antigen is not identified. The sample belongs to a study of shared clonotypes between healthy human individuals. Overall study findings and caveats: Clonotypes shared by all four sorted-subset donors had higher generation probabilities than non-shared clonotypes.

In the original processing: ImmunoSEQ output lacked quality scores and full-length reads, limiting matched filtering. TCRdb's copy holds only in-frame clones and misses some; the assay was immunoSEQ multiplex PCR. Clone size and V and J calls were adopted from that table, with D and trimming inferred from the DNA. The sample lists 70,000 to 95,000 clones; around 57% were seen once. What was sequenced was memory CD8+ T cells sorted from blood. Noted subset: CD45RO+ cells pooled with CCR7-negative TemRA cells. This receptor was obtained from a man aged 25-45 years in good health.

Here the CDR3 reads CASSVRTESYNEQFF. The CDR3 bases are TGTGCCAGCAGTGTGAGGACAGAGAGTTACAATGAGCAGTTCTTC. The chain links TRBV6-1 to TRBJ2-1, with a weak D call TRBD1 (6 bases). Trimming pared 4 bases from V and 4 bases from J, leaving 14 bases between. This CDR3 has 15 residues. Germline CDR1 and CDR2: MNHNS and SASEGT.